The sequence of this TCR beta chain was determined in a study of blood T cell repertoires in COVID-19. Study-level background: COVID-19 samples from acute and convalescent phases originated in the United States, Italy and Spain.

A Seattle source enrolled patients during active infection and followed them longitudinally. CDR3 length: 14 amino acids. The germline V gene has CDR1 SGHRS and CDR2 YFSETQ. V shed 6 bases and J shed 4 bases, with 15 bases lying between them. Per the study methods: How many nucleated cells were present was estimated from reference gene primer amplification. Libraries were prepared by immunoSEQ multiplex PCR; TCRdb keeps only in-frame clonotypes and omits some of them. V and J calls and clone size are as listed in that table; D and trimming were resolved from the DNA. The sample has fewer than 350,000 clones, roughly 90% seen once.

The J gene is TRBJ2-3, the V gene TRBV5-1; the D gene is possibly TRBD2 (7 bases). What was sequenced was peripheral blood. This TCR was sampled from a man aged 25-45 years with COVID-19, enrolled during active disease. The DNA of the CDR3 is TGCGCCAGCAACATGGGAGGGGGGTCAGATACGCAGTATTTT. Protein: CASNMGGGSDTQYF.